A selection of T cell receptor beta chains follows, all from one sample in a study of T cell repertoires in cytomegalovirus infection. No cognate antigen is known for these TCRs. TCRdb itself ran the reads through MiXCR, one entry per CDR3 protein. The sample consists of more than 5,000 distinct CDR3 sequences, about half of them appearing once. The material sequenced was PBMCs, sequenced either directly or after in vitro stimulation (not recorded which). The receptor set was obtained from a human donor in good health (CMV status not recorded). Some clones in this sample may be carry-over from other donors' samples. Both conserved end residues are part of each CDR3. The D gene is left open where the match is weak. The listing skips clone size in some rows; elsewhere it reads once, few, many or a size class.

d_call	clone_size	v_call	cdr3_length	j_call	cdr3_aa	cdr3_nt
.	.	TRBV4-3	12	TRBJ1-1	CASSHITTEAFF	TGCGCCAGCAGCCATATAACCACTGAAGCTTTCTTT
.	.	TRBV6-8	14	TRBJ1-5	CASRTPGGNQPQHF	TGTGCCAGCAGAACCCCAGGGGGCAATCAGCCCCAGCATTTT
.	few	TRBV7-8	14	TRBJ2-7	CARSWDTPGDDHYF	TGTGCCCGCAGCTGGGACACCCCTGGCGACGATCATTACTTC
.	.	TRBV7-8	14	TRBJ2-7	CASLWDTPGDEPYF	TGTGCCAGCCTCTGGGACACCCCTGGCGACGAGCCGTACTTC
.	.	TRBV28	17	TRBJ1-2	CARSTPGTLSFRYGSPF	TGTGCCAGAAGTACACCCGGGACATTAAGCTTTAGATATGGCTCCCCCTTC
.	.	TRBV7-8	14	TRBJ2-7	CYSSWDTPGDEPYF	TGTTACAGCAGCTGGGACACCCCTGGCGACGAGCCTTACTTC
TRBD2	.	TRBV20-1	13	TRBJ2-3	CKTRGASTDTQYF	TGCAAGACGCGGGGGGCCTCCACAGATACGCAGTATTTT
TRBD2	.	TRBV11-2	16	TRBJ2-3	CASRRRRAGVTDTQYF	TGTGCCAGTAGAAGACGGCGAGCGGGGGTCACAGATACGCAGTATTTT
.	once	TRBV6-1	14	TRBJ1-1	CASAAVQKNTEAFF	TGTGCCAGCGCGGCTGTACAGAAGAACACTGAAGCTTTCTTT
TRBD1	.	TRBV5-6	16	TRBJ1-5	CASSLGDREWNQPQHF	TGTGCCAGCAGCTTGGGGGACAGGGAGTGGAATCAGCCCCAGCATTTT
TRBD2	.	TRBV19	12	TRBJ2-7	CASSGRDYEQYF	TGTGCCAGTAGCGGGAGGGATTACGAGCAGTACTTC
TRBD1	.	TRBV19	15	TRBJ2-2	CASIGTGIVTGELFF	TGTGCCAGTATTGGGACAGGGATAGTCACCGGTGAGCTGTTTTTT
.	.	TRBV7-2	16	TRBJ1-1	CASNLDSRGSHTEAFF	TGTGCCAGCAACTTAGATTCTAGAGGCTCGCACACTGAAGCCTTCTTT
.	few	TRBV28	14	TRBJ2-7	CASTTTQLDYYQYF	TGTGCCAGCACTACCACCCAACTAGACTACTATCAGTACTTC
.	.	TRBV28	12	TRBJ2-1	CASGFYLAERFF	TGTGCAAGCGGTTTTTACCTAGCTGAGAGGTTCTTC
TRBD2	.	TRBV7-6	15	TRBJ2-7	CASSSRLAGAYEQYF	TGTGCCAGCAGCTCCCGACTAGCGGGGGCCTACGAGCAGTACTTC
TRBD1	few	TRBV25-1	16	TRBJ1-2	CASSGQGATHLYGYTF	TGTGCCAGCAGTGGACAGGGGGCAACCCACCTCTATGGCTACACCTTC
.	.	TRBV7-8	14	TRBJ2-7	CASLWDTPFDEHYF	TGTGCCAGCCTCTGGGACACCCCTTTCGACGAGCATTACTTC
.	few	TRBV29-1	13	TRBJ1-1	CSVDGGVLTEAFF	TGCAGCGTTGACGGCGGGGTCTTGACTGAAGCTTTCTTT
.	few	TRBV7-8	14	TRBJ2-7	CASHCDTPGDEQYF	TGTGCCAGCCACTGCGACACCCCTGGCGACGAGCAGTACTTC
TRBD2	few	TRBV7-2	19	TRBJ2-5	CASSLRGASGIPEVETQYF	TGTGCCAGCAGCTTACGAGGAGCTAGCGGGATACCCGAAGTGGAGACCCAGTACTTC
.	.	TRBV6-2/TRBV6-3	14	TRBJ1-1	CASSSPEPNTEYFF	TGTGCCAGCAGTTCCCCAGAACCGAACACGGAATATTTCTTT
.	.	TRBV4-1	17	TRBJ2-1	CAIFGWDGIDSYNEQFF	TGCGCCATCTTTGGATGGGACGGGATAGACTCCTACAATGAGCAGTTCTTC
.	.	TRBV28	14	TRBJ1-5	CAIQTAYSKHPQHF	TGTGCCATCCAGACAGCTTATAGCAAGCATCCCCAGCATTTT
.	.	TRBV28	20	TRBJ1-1	CASSFDRIIPWNNLPTEAFF	TGTGCCAGCAGTTTTGACAGGATTATACCGTGGAACAATTTGCCCACTGAAGCTTTCTTT
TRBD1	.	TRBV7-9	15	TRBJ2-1	CASSIGTGIYNEQFF	TGTGCCAGCAGCATTGGGACAGGGATTTACAATGAGCAGTTCTTC